This T cell receptor (beta chain) came from a study of response to subunit inactivated influenza vaccine. Study-wide points: Each seasonal flu vaccination may recruit only limited new T cells, authors suggested.

Each CDR3 protein is one row after TCRdb ran MiXCR on the RT-PCR reads. The sample has more than 700,000 distinct CDR3 sequences, 21% seen once. As concerns this clonotype: Its matching antigen is unknown.

Trimming shortened V by 6 bases and J by 7 bases, and 15 bases separated the two germline ends. Germline V gene sequence: CDR1 MRHNA, CDR2 SNTAGT. The CDR3 loop spans 14 amino acids. Sequences were derived from PBMCs from blood, sampled 5 days after vaccination. This clonotype was sampled from a man aged 45-65 years who received an inactivated influenza vaccine. The rearrangement links TRBV6-4 to TRBJ2-2; weak D call: TRBD2 (6 bases). CDR3 coding DNA: TGTGCCAGCAGCTGGGACTTTCGAGGCGGGGAGCTGTTTTTT. Translated, it gives CASSWDFRGGELFF.